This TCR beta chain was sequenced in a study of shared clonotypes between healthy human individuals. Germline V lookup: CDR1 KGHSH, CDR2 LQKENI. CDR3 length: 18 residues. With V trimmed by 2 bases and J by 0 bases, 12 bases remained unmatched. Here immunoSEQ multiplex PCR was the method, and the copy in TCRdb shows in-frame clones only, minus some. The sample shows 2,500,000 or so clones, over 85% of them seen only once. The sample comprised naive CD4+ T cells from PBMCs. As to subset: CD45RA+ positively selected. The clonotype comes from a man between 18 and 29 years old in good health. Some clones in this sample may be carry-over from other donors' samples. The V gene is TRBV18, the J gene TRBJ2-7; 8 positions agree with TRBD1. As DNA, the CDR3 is TGTGCCAGCTCACCAATCGGAAGGGTCAGGGGGCCCTCCTACGAGCAGTACTTC. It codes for CASSPIGRVRGPSYEQYF.